The entry that follows covers one T cell receptor (beta chain) sequence. This clonotype was counted at least ten times. The antigen it binds to is not known. Base quality data are lacking; no much larger clone is found one base away. The data were taken from a study of CDR3 diversity in severe acne (dated by TCRdb to the late 2010s). Reading from cysteine to phenylalanine, the CDR3 counts 13 amino acids. Here the CDR3 DNA is all that survives: 39 bases in frame from base 1. V is cut by 2 bases and J by 2 bases, and the space between the germline ends is 6 bases. In the germline V gene (reference sequence), CDR1 corresponds to WNHNN and CDR2 to SYGVQD. Library generation was performed with PCR. Sequencing was performed on an Illumina HiSeq 2000. TCRdb itself trimmed the public reads at Q25 with fastp, ran MiXCR and retained productive beta chains. Each record represents a unique CDR3 protein, reported with the most common genes and DNA among its rows. In all, the sample holds around 85,000 distinct CDR3 sequences, and 45% to 55% of those were seen once. The biggest ten clones account for approximately 10% of the sample.

This TCR was recovered from a male donor with severe acne vulgaris. The rearranged segments are TRBV10-1 and TRBJ1-1; the D gene cannot be named for sure. Sequenced sample: blood. The CDR3 protein: CASSEDSNTEAFF. In nucleotide form, the sequence is TGCGCCAGCAGTGAGGACTCCAACACTGAAGCTTTCTTT.